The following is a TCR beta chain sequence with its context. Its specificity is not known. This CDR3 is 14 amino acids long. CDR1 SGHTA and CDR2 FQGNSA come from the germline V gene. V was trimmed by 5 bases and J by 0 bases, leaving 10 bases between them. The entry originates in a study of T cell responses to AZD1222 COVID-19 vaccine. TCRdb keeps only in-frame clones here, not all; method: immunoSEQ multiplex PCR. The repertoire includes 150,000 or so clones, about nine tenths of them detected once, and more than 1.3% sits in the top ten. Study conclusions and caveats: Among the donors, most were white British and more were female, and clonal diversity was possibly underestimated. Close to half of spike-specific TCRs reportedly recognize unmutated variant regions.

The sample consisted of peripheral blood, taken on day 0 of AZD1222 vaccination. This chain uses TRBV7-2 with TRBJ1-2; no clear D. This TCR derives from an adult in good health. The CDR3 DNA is TGTGCCAGCAGCCGCGAATACACTAACTATGGCTACACCTTC. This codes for CASSREYTNYGYTF.